This T cell receptor beta chain was captured by sequencing in a study of CD8+ T cells in alopecia areata. CDR3 size: 15 residues. Germline CDR1 and CDR2: SEHNR and FQNEAQ (reference sequence). Trimming left V 4 bases short and J 7 bases short, with 19 bases between. Noted treatment: oral pan-JAK inhibitor, 5-10 mg twice daily. RNA extraction and reverse transcription yielded cDNA as sequencing template. Sequenced by immunoSEQ multiplex PCR; TCRdb stores in-frame clones only, minus some. The table records under 200,000 clones, around 71% of them present only once. The material sequenced was CD4+ T cells sorted from blood, taken at week 4, from a patient treated with tofacitinib. The rearrangement uses TRBV7-9 and TRBJ1-2, with D maybe TRBD1 (5 bases). The source of this sequence is a human donor with alopecia areata. CDR3 sequence: CASSYASAPGGGYTF. The CDR3 nucleotides read TGTGCCAGCAGCTATGCGTCAGCGCCCGGGGGTGGCTACACCTTC.